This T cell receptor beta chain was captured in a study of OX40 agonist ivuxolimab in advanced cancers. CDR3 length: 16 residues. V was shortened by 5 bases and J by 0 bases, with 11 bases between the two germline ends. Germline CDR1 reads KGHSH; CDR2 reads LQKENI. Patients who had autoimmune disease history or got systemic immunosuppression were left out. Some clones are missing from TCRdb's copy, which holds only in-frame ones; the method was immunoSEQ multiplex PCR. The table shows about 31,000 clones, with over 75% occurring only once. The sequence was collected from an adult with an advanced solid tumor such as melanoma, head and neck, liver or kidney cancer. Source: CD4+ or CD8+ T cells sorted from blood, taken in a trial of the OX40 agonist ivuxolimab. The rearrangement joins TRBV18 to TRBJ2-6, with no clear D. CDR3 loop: CASSETLSSGANVLTF. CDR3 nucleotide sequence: TGTGCCAGCTCAGAAACCCTGAGCTCTGGGGCCAACGTCCTGACTTTC. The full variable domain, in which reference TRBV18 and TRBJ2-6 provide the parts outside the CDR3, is NAGVMQNPRHLVRRRGQEARLRCSPMKGHSHVYWYRQLPEEGLKFMVYLQKENIIDESGMPKERFSAEFPKEGPSILRIQQVVRGDSAAYFCASSETLSSGANVLTFGAGSRLTVL.